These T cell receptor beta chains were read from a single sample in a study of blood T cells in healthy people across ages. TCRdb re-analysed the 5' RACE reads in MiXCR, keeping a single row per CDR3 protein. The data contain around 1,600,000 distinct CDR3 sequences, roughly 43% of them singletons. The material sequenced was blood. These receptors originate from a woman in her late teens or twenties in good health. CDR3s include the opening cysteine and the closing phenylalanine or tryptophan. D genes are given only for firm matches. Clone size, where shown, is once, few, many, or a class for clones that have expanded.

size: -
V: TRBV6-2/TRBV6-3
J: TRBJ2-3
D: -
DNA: TGTACCAGCAGTGCGGGCAGAAGCACAGATACGCAGTATTTT
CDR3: CTSSAGRSTDTQYF

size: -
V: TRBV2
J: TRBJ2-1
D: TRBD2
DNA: TGTGCCAGCAGTGAAACTAGCGTCCGCTCCTACGAGCAGTTCTTC
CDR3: CASSETSVRSYEQFF

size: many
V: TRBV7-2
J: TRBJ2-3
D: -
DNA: TGTGCCAGCAGCTTAGATGGTCCAGATACGCAGTATTTT
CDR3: CASSLDGPDTQYF

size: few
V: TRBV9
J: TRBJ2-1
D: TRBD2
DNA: TGTGCCAGCAGCGTAGACGCGGGAGTAGTAGGTGAGCAGTTCTTC
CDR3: CASSVDAGVVGEQFF

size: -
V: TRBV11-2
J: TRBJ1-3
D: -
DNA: TGTGCCAGCAGTTACCTCGGGGCGGACTCTGGAAACACCATATATTTT
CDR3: CASSYLGADSGNTIYF

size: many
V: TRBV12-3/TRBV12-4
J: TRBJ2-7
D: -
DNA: TGTGCCAGCAGTTTGGCAGCGGTTACCTACGAGCAGTACTTC
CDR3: CASSLAAVTYEQYF

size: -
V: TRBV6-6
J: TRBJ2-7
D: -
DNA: TGTGCCAGCAGTTACAGGGTCTACGGGCAGTACTTC
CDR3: CASSYRVYGQYF

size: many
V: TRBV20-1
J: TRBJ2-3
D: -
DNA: TGCAGTGCCGTCAGGCCGACAGATACGCAGTATTTT
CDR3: CSAVRPTDTQYF

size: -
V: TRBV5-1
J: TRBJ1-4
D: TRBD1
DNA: TGCGCCAGCAGCTCCTTGGACAGGGGCAGGGAAAAACTGTTTTTT
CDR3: CASSSLDRGREKLFF

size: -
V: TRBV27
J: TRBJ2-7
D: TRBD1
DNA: TGTGCCAGCAGCCCCACAGGGGTCCCCTACGAGCAGTACTTC
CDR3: CASSPTGVPYEQYF

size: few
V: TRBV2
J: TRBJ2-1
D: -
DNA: TGTGCCAGCAGCGCGGATGGACTAAAGGACAATGAGCAGTTCTTC
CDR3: CASSADGLKDNEQFF

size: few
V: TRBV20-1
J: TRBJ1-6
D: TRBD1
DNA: TGCAGTGCAAAGGGACAGGGAGCGAGCTCCTATAATTCACCCCTCCACTTT
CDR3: CSAKGQGASSYNSPLHF

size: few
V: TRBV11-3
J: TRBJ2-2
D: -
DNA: TGTGCCAGCAGCTTAGCGGTCGGATCTGGGGAGCTGTTTTTT
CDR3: CASSLAVGSGELFF

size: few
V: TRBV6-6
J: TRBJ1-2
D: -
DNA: TGTGCCAGCAGGATAACCGGGACCTACGACTATGGCTACACCTTC
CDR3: CASRITGTYDYGYTF

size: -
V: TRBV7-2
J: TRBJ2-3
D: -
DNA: TGTGCCAGCAGCCGACCTAGCGTCCAATCTTTGGGCACAGATACGCAGTATTTT
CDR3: CASSRPSVQSLGTDTQYF

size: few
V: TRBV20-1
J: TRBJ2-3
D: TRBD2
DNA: TGCAGTGCTCCCCTAGCGGGGGGATCTTACACAGATACGCAGTATTTT
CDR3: CSAPLAGGSYTDTQYF

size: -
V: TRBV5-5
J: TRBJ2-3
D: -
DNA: TGTGCCAGCAGCGAAGCAGGCACCACAGATACGCAGTATTTT
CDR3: CASSEAGTTDTQYF

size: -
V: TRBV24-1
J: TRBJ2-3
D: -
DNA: TGTGCCACCAGTGATTTCTTTGATCGTGTAGGTCCCAACTCACTGACAGATACGCAGTATTTT
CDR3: CATSDFFDRVGPNSLTDTQYF

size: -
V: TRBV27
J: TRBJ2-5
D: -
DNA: TGTGCCAGCAGTTTACCACCCCTGGTGGCGGGGCCTAAAAGGGGTCAGTACTTC
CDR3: CASSLPPLVAGPKRGQYF

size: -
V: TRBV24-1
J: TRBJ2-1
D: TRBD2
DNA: TGTGCCACCAGTGAGATCTCTAGCGGGATCGGGTCCTACAATGAGCAGTTCTTC
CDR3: CATSEISSGIGSYNEQFF

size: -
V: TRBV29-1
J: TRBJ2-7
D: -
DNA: TGCAGCGCCCGACAGGCAGAGGGTGGCGAGCAGTACTTC
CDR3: CSARQAEGGEQYF

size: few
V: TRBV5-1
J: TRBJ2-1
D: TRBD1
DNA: TGCGCCAGCAGCTTGGCGGTGACAGGGAGCCCGAATGAGCAGTTCTTC
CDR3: CASSLAVTGSPNEQFF

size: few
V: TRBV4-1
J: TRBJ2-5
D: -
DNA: TGCGCCAGCAGCCAGGCGAACGCGGGTATGGAGACCCAGTACTTC
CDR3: CASSQANAGMETQYF

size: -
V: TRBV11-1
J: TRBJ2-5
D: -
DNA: TGTGCCAGCAGCTTAAGCCCGAAGGAGACCCAGTACTTC
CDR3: CASSLSPKETQYF

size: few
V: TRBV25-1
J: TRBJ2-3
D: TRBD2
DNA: TGTGCCAGCAGTCCAAGCTGGACTAGCGGGAGCAGCACAGATACGCAGTATTTT
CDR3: CASSPSWTSGSSTDTQYF

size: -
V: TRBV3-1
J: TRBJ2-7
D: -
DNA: TGTGCCAGCAGCCAAGGCCATCAGACCTACGAGCAGTACTTC
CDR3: CASSQGHQTYEQYF

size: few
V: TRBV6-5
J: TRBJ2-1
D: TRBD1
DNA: TGTGCCAGCAGTTACTCATTGACAGGGGTCTACAATGAGCAGTTCTTC
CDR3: CASSYSLTGVYNEQFF

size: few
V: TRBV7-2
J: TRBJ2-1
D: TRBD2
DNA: TGTGCCAGCAGAACGGGACTAGCGGGGGGTTTCGATGAGCAGTTCTTC
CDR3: CASRTGLAGGFDEQFF

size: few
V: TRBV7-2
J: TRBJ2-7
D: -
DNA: TGTGCCAGCAGCTTAGAGGCAGGGTGGGAGCAGTACTTC
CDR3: CASSLEAGWEQYF

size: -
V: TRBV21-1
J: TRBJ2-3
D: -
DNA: TGTGCCAGCAGCAAAGAAGCTTATCGGGGACATCCTAGCACAGATACGCAGTATTTT
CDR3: CASSKEAYRGHPSTDTQYF

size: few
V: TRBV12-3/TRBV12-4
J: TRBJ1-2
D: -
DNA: TGTGCCAGCAGTTTAGCGGGGACGAATTTTAATGGCTACACCTTC
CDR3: CASSLAGTNFNGYTF

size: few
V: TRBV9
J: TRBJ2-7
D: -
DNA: TGTGCCAGCAGCGTAGATGACGGCTCCTACGAGCAGTACTTC
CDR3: CASSVDDGSYEQYF

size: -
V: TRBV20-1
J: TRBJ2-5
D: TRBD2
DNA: TGCAGTGCGGGTAGCGGGCAGACCCAGTACTTC
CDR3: CSAGSGQTQYF

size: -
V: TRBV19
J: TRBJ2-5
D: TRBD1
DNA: TGTGCCAGTAGTGCCTACGGGACAGCGGAAGAGACCCAGTACTTC
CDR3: CASSAYGTAEETQYF

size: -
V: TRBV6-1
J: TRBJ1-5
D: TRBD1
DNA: TGTGCCAGCAGTAACGGACAGGGGTTGAAAAATCAGCCCCAGCATTTT
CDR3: CASSNGQGLKNQPQHF

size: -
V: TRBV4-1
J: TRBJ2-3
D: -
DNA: TGCGCCAGCAGCCAGCACATTCCAGATACGCAGTATTTT
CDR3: CASSQHIPDTQYF

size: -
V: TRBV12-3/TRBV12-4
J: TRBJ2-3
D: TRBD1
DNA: TGTGCCAGCACTCACCCCGGCAGGGGGACAGATACGCAGTATTTT
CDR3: CASTHPGRGTDTQYF

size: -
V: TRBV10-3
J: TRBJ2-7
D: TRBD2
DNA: TGTGCCATCAGCCCCGGACAGCGGGGGTCCTACGAGCAGTACTTC
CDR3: CAISPGQRGSYEQYF

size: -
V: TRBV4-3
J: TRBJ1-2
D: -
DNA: TGCGCCAGCAGCCAAGATCACGCGGGGGGTAACTATGGCTACACCTTC
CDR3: CASSQDHAGGNYGYTF

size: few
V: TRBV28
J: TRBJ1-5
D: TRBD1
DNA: TGTGCCAGCAGTGACCCGGGACAGGGGGGCAATCAGCCCCAGCATTTT
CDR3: CASSDPGQGGNQPQHF

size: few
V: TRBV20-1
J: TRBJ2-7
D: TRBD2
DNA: TGCAGTGCCGACCTAGCGGGAGCCTCCTACGAGCAGTACTTC
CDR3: CSADLAGASYEQYF

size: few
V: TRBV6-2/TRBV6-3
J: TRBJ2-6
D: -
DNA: TGTGCCAGCAGTCCCGGACATCCCATCTCTGGGGCCAACGTCCTGACTTTC
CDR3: CASSPGHPISGANVLTF

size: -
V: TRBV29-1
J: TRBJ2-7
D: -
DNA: TGCAGCGTTGTGGAGGCAGATCAGTACTTC
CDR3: CSVVEADQYF

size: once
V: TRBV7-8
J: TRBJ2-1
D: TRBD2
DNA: TGTGCCAGCAGCTTACGGGCAGCGGGACGCTCCTACAATGAGCGGTTCTTC
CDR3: CASSLRAAGRSYNERFF

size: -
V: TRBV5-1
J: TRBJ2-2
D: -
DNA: TGCGCCAGCAGCTTGGTGGGTGGCGCGAACACCGGGGAGCTGTTTTTT
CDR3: CASSLVGGANTGELFF

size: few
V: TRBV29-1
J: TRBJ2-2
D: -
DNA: TGCAGCGCAGACAGCAACACCGGGGAGCTGTTTTTT
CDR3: CSADSNTGELFF

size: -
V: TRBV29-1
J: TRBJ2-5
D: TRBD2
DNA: TGCAGCGTTGAAGCTGGGAGGGCTCGAGAGACCCAGTACTTC
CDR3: CSVEAGRARETQYF

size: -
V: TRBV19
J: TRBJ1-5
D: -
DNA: TGTGCCAGTAGTCCTGGCCCCCGGTACAGGAATCAGCCCCAGCATTTT
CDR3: CASSPGPRYRNQPQHF

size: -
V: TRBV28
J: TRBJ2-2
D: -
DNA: TGTGCCAGCAGTCCCCCCAGAGCATACACCGGGGAGCTGTTTTTT
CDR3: CASSPPRAYTGELFF

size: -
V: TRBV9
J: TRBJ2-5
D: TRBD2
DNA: TGTGCCAGCAGCGTATCCGGGAGGGCCGTGCCGACCCAGTACTTC
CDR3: CASSVSGRAVPTQYF

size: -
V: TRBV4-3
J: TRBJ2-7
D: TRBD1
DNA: TGCGCCAGCAGCCAAGGTAATACAGGGGGCTACGAGCAGTACTTC
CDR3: CASSQGNTGGYEQYF

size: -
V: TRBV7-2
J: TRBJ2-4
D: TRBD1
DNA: TGTGCCAGCAGCTTACCCGGGACAGCCTTAGCCAAAAACATTCAGTACTTC
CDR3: CASSLPGTALAKNIQYF

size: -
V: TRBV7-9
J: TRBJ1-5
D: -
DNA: TGTGCCAGCAGCGATAAAGAGGGGACGGTCTATCAGCCCCAGCATTTT
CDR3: CASSDKEGTVYQPQHF

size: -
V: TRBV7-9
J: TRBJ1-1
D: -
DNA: TGTGCCGGCAGCTTAGGTTGGTCCATGAACACTGAAGCTTTCTTT
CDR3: CAGSLGWSMNTEAFF

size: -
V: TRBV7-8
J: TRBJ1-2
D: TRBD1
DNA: TGTGCCAGCAGCCAGCCACCTGACAGGGGGGAGAGCTACACCTTC
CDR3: CASSQPPDRGESYTF

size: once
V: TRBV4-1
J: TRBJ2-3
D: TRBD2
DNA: TGCGCCAGCAGCCATCGACGACTAGCGAATGCAGATACGCAGTATTTT
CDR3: CASSHRRLANADTQYF

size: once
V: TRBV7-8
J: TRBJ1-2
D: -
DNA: TGTGCCAGCAGCTTAGTTTTCTACGGAAACTATGGCTACACCTTC
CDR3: CASSLVFYGNYGYTF